What follows describes a single T cell receptor (beta chain). What this receptor recognizes is not known. Within one base of it there is no much larger clone, and no base qualities were kept. These data are taken from a study of shared clonotypes between healthy human individuals (dated by TCRdb to 2018 to 2020). For the wider study: The cohort included three men and a couple of women between 18 and 49 years of age. For each donor, CD4 naive and CD4 memory were each given three plates, CD8 naive was given two plates, and CD8 memory was given one plate. To increase sequencing depth and limit assay-specific biases, TCR repertoire library preparation and sequencing were carried out by different laboratories using diverse techniques. Between about 0.94 and 8.9 billion PBMCs per donor were obtained by leukapheresis. To estimate repertoire size and how much clonotype sharing occurs between individuals, the study deeply sequenced the blood TCR repertoires of roughly 5 healthy adults.

Looking up the germline V gene (reference sequence) yields CDR1 MNHEY and CDR2 SMNVEV. V gives up 0 bases and J gives up 4 bases, and the segment between their germline ends measures 9 bases. The CDR3 contains 14 residues, cysteine and phenylalanine counted. This entry keeps only the CDR3 DNA: 42 bases, framed from base 1. General study outcomes and caveats: Naive subsets generally had larger estimated clonotype richness than memory subsets. Only blood was sampled, and tissue TCR repertoires likely differ from those in blood. Even with the large sequencing depth, rarefaction of the sorted-subset datasets indicated that sequencing was incomplete. Because the study included a small number of donors, the genetic and exposure-history diversity represented was limited. Based on pairwise subsampling, the degree of clonotype sharing among donors was expected to be affected by sequencing depth. Compared with non-shared clonotypes, the clonotypes found in all four sorted-subset donors had higher generation probabilities. When a few donors were compared, the shared fraction of clonotypes was about 5.2% for naive CD4, about 4% for naive CD8, 2% to 2.5% for memory CD4, and 0.3% to 0.5% for memory CD8.

TCR CDR3 regions were amplified from genomic DNA by multiplex PCR using the deep immunoSEQ assay. Genomic DNA extracted from each cell subset was distributed evenly over all wells of several immunoSEQ 96-well plates, and each plate served as one replicate. For sorted subsets, approximately 190 ng of genomic DNA, equivalent to 25,000 to 35,000 T cell genomes, went into each replicate PCR. Purified libraries were quantified with a Qubit 3.0 fluorometer, sized on a Bioanalyzer 2100, and re-quantified with the KAPA Library Quantification kit. Each immunoSEQ 96-well plate was sequenced on its own single-read 150-cycle Illumina NextSeq 550 flow cell. As for how the authors treated the data: Because the immunoSEQ output held only junctional sequences and lacked quality scores, the filtering could not match the filtering applied to full-length reads. To assign V/J genes and CDR3, sequences were annotated using PyIR, a Python wrapper for IgBLAST v1.9, with IMGT germline references. Reads were filtered out if the reads had weak V/J assignments (E-value above 1e-6), no CDR3, stop codons, out-of-frame junctions, or ambiguous translated residues. V3J clonotypes were defined as sequences sharing the same inferred V gene, J gene, and CDR3 amino acid sequence. To compute the percentage overlap between repertoires, the number of shared unique clonotypes was divided by the size of the smaller repertoire. Repertoire richness was assessed with RTK rarefaction, the Chao1 estimator, and Recon v2.1 estimates of unobserved clonotypes. Generation probabilities were computed with OLGA for all TCRbeta clonotypes obtained by the gDNA method from several donors. Not all clones reach the TCRdb copy of this immuneACCESS table, which keeps in-frame sequences only. Checked studies attribute under half of the gap to unresolved V genes and leave the rest unexplained. Clone size and the V and J calls come from that table; the DNA yielded D and trimming. The sample table holds about 2.2 million clones, of which about 94% were seen once. In total, the top ten clones hold about 1.7% of the sample.

CD8 naive samples consisted of CD45RO-negative cells that were positively selected for CCR7, yielding a CD45RA+CCR7+ population without TemRA cells. The donors were healthy, HIV-negative adults with no recently reported acute infections or vaccinations. All donors were Caucasian adults living in Nashville, Tennessee, USA. Blood was collected by leukapheresis, and PBMCs were isolated by Ficoll-Histopaque density gradient centrifugation and then cryopreserved in liquid nitrogen vapor phase. Analytical flow cytometry was used to check the purity and quantity of every magnetically sorted T cell population. Each sorted fraction had its genomic DNA isolated and then quantified by UV absorbance on a Nanodrop 2000c.

The sample consisted of naive CD8+ T cells from PBMCs. This sample's cell subset or site label indicates: CD45RA+CCR7+. The V gene is TRBV27 and the J gene is TRBJ1-2; the D gene cannot be named for sure. The source of this sequence is a man aged 18 to 30 in good health. Some clones in this sample may be carry-over from other donors' samples. The DNA sequence follows: TGTGCCAGCAGTTTATCCGATCCGTCCTATGGCTACACCTTC. Protein translation: CASSLSDPSYGYTF.